The 23 T cell receptor beta chains listed next were all sequenced from one sample in a study of blood T cell repertoires in COVID-19. Repertoires were generated with immunoSEQ multiplex PCR, while TCRdb's copy carries only in-frame clones and drops some. The sample yields 500,000 to 600,000 clones, about 89% seen once. Sequenced: peripheral blood. The source is a woman between 45 and 65 years old with COVID-19, enrolled during active disease.

This chain links TRBV5-1 with TRBJ2-3; 8 nucleotides align to TRBD1. The germline V gene has CDR1 SGHRS and CDR2 YFSETQ. The CDR3 totals 15 residues. V lost 0 bases, J lost 4 bases, and 4 bases stayed unmatched. CDR3 sequence: CASSLASGGPDTQYF. DNA of the CDR3: TGCGCCAGCAGCTTGGCCTCAGGGGGCCCAGATACGCAGTATTTT.

V and J are TRBV5-4 and TRBJ1-2; maybe TRBD1 (6 bases). The CDR3 is made up of 14 amino acids. Per the germline V gene, CDR1 is SGHNT and CDR2 is YYREEE (reference sequence). V lost 4 bases to trimming and J lost 0 bases, with 10 bases between them. The CDR3 DNA sequence: TGTGCCAGCAGCCAGGACAGACCTAACTATGGCTACACCTTC. Its translation: CASSQDRPNYGYTF.

The sample holds a few counts of this clone. CDR3 nucleotides: TGTGCCAGCAGCCAAGCCAGGGGGAGCTCCTACGAGCAGTACTTC. The encoded protein is CASSQARGSSYEQYF. This chain uses TRBV4-2 with TRBJ2-7; 7 bases agree with TRBD1. CDR3 length equals 15 residues. The V segment lost 1 base and the J segment 0 bases; nucleotides outside the gene matches: 3. CDR1 and CDR2 (germline): LGHNA, YNFKEQ.

CDR3 nucleotide sequence: TGTGCCAGCAGCTTAGCGCAGGGGGGACACGAGCAGTACTTC. This translates into CASSLAQGGHEQYF. The chain has TRBV7-2 and TRBJ2-7; possible D gene TRBD1, 7 bases. V lost 0 bases, J lost 5 bases, and 11 bases lay in between. The V gene's germline CDR1 is SGHTA and CDR2 FQGNSA. The CDR3 is 14 residues long.

The chain has TRBV7-6 and TRBJ2-3; TRBD2 matches at 8 bases. The V gene's germline CDR1 is SGHVS and CDR2 FNYEAQ. The CDR3 has 20 amino acids. J lost 2 bases, V lost 1 base, and 17 bases had no gene match. The CDR3 loop reads CASSLGRFVIRAGDTDTQYF. DNA of the CDR3: TGTGCCAGCAGCTTAGGACGGTTCGTGATAAGAGCGGGGGACACAGATACGCAGTATTTT.

This chain joins TRBV29-1 and TRBJ1-4; no firm D call. Trimming stripped 1 base from V and 5 bases from J, with 17 bases between. This CDR3 has 16 residues. Germline CDR1 SQVTM, CDR2 ANQGSEA. The CDR3 DNA reads TGCAGCGTTGAAGGGGTTGGGGAGACACCGAATGAAAAACTGTTTTTT. As protein: CSVEGVGETPNEKLFF.

This sequence joins TRBV2 and TRBJ2-1, with no clear D. CDR3 length equals 12 residues. The V end lost 5 bases, the J end lost 8 bases, and 10 bases lay between the germline ends. Germline V gene sequence: CDR1 SNHLY, CDR2 FYNNEI. In DNA, the CDR3 is TGTGCCAGCAGTCCTACTGGAGATGAGCAGTTCTTC. It translates to CASSPTGDEQFF.

The CDR3: CAISQGGGGPSYEQYF. DNA for the CDR3: TGTGCCATCAGCCAGGGGGGCGGGGGGCCCTCCTACGAGCAGTACTTC. The chain joins TRBV10-3 to TRBJ2-7, with D perhaps matching TRBD2 (8 bases). Germline V gives CDR1 ENHRY, CDR2 SYGVKD. Trimming stripped 6 bases from V and 0 bases from J, with 18 bases between. The CDR3 contains 16 residues.

The chain links TRBV5-1 to TRBJ1-3, with 7 bases identical to TRBD1. This CDR3 contains 16 residues. V was clipped by 2 bases and J by 4 bases; unmatched bases: 9. Germline CDR1 and CDR2: SGHRS and YFSETQ. Here the CDR3 DNA reads TGCGCCAGCAGCTTTTTACCCGGGACAGACGGAAACACCATATATTTT. It codes for CASSFLPGTDGNTIYF.

Regarding this clone: At one end the junction does not follow the germline gene, possibly because of a read error. The V gene is TRBV3-1 (or the pseudogene TRBV3-2), the J gene TRBJ1-2; maybe TRBD1 (5 bases). From germline, CDR1 is LGHDT and CDR2 YNNKEL (reference sequence). This CDR3 contains 13 residues. CDR3 DNA: TGTGCCAGCACCCAAACCGCCACAGGAGGCTACACCTTC. Amino acids: CASTQTATGGYTF.

The V and J genes are TRBV5-1 and TRBJ1-1, with D perhaps TRBD1 (6 bases). The CDR3 runs to 14 residues. Trimming pared 5 bases from V and 1 base from J, leaving 12 bases between. The germline CDR1 and CDR2 sequences are SGHRS and YFSETQ. The CDR3 is CASRVSGANTEAFF. In DNA form, the CDR3 reads TGCGCCAGCAGGGTCTCAGGGGCGAACACTGAAGCTTTCTTT.

This rearrangement joins TRBV9 to TRBJ2-3; TRBD2 is a possible D gene (5 bases). Germline V gene sequence: CDR1 SGDLS, CDR2 YYNGEE. This CDR3 region has 13 residues. The germline V and J ends were trimmed by 7 bases and 0 bases, with 9 bases remaining between them. The CDR3 region is CASGAESTDTQYF. The CDR3 nucleotides read TGTGCCAGCGGAGCGGAGAGCACAGATACGCAGTATTTT.

With regard to this clone: In the same sample, other DNA sequences code for this CDR3. The chain joins TRBV5-1 to TRBJ1-1; possibly TRBD1 for D (6 bases). The CDR3 has 14 residues. CDR1 and CDR2 (germline): SGHRS, YFSETQ. V was trimmed by 1 base and J by 1 base, leaving 8 bases between them. The CDR3 loop is CASSLTGPNTEAFF. In DNA, the CDR3 is TGCGCCAGCAGCTTGACAGGGCCGAACACTGAAGCTTTCTTT.

The chain links TRBV30 to TRBJ1-1; tentative D call: TRBD1 (5 bases). Trimming cost V 1 base and J 8 bases, with 8 bases left between them. Germline loops: CDR1 GTSNPN, CDR2 SVGIG (reference sequence). This CDR3 is 11 amino acids long. CDR3 in DNA: TGTGCCTGGAGTGGGGGGGGAGAAGCTTTCTTT. It encodes CAWSGGGEAFF.

V and J are TRBV6-5 and TRBJ2-3, with TRBD1 matching 9 bases. The germline gives CDR1 MNHEY, CDR2 SVGAGI. The CDR3 sequence is 14 residues long. The V segment lost 10 bases and the J segment 1 base; nucleotides outside the gene matches: 6. The CDR3 reads CAITGGDRTDTQYF. Here the CDR3 DNA reads TGTGCCATCACAGGGGGCGATCGCACAGATACGCAGTATTTT.

The V call is TRBV7-2, the J call TRBJ1-2, with 8 positions matching TRBD1. This CDR3 comprises 15 residues. J lost 6 bases, V lost 2 bases, and 8 bases had no gene match. The germline V gene has CDR1 SGHTA and CDR2 FQGNSA. The CDR3 bases are TGTGCCAGCAGCTTAAGGCCAGGGGGCGCCGATGGCTACACCTTC. Translating it yields CASSLRPGGADGYTF. Supplemented by reference TRBV7-2 and TRBJ1-2, the full variable domain reads GAGVSQSPSNKVTEKGKDVELRCDPISGHTALYWYRQSLGQGLEFLIYFQGNSAPDKSGLPSDRFSAERTGGSVSTLTIQRTQQEDSAVYLCASSLRPGGADGYTFGSGTRLTVV.

This chain connects TRBV28 to TRBJ2-7; 7 bases are a match to TRBD1. The length of the CDR3 is 13 residues. J lost 3 bases, V lost 4 bases, and 3 bases had no gene match. Per the germline V gene, CDR1 is MDHEN and CDR2 is SYDVKM. CDR3 in amino acids: CASSSGQVYEQYF. CDR3 nucleotides: TGTGCCAGCAGTTCCGGACAGGTCTACGAGCAGTACTTC.

J is TRBJ1-1 and V is TRBV2; 11 bases line up with TRBD1. The germline V gene has CDR1 SNHLY and CDR2 FYNNEI. V lost 5 bases, J lost 4 bases, and 12 bases stayed unmatched. The CDR3 has 17 amino acids. This CDR3 is CASSRLVGTGGGTEAFF. Written as DNA, the CDR3 is TGTGCCAGCAGTCGACTGGTAGGGACAGGGGGAGGCACTGAAGCTTTCTTT.

The rearrangement uses TRBV28 and TRBJ2-3; the D gene is possibly TRBD2 (5 bases). The CDR3 contains 15 residues. V lost 7 bases and J lost 7, with 21 bases in between. Germline V lookup: CDR1 MDHEN, CDR2 SYDVKM. As DNA, the CDR3 is TGTGCCAGCACCCCACCCCCCAGCGGTGCCTATACGCAGTATTTT. Amino acids: CASTPPPSGAYTQYF. The complete variable domain, with remaining parts taken from reference TRBV28 and TRBJ2-3, reads DVKVTQSSRYLVKRTGEKVFLECVQDMDHENMFWYRQDPGLGLRLIYFSYDVKMKEKGDIPEGYSVSREKKERFSLILESASTNQTSMYLCASTPPPSGAYTQYFGPGTRLTVL.

The chain recombines TRBV10-3 with TRBJ1-1; D might be TRBD1 (6 bases). In germline, CDR1 is ENHRY, CDR2 SYGVKD. The CDR3 loop spans 14 amino acids. Trimming pared 6 bases from V and 4 bases from J, leaving 15 bases between. CDR3 amino acids: CAISLGGGGTEAFF. The CDR3 bases are TGTGCCATCAGCCTGGGGGGGGGCGGCACTGAAGCTTTCTTT.

The chain links TRBV12-3 or TRBV12-4 to TRBJ2-3; the D is unclear. This CDR3 region has 13 residues. V lost 1 base and J 3 bases, leaving 5 bases between the germline ends. The CDR3 bases are TGTGCCAGCAGTTTAGGCAGTACAGATACGCAGTATTTT. This sequence encodes CASSLGSTDTQYF.

This chain joins TRBV12-3 or TRBV12-4 and TRBJ1-2; D is uncertain. Trimming cost V 6 bases and J 7 bases, with 15 bases left between them. The CDR3 sequence is 13 residues long. CDR3 sequence: CASRGPVRGGYTF. CDR3 coding DNA: TGTGCCAGCAGAGGACCTGTTCGGGGTGGCTACACCTTC.

This chain joins TRBV10-3 and TRBJ1-6; TRBD1 might be the D (6 bases). Germline values: CDR1 ENHRY, CDR2 SYGVKD. Trimming took 3 bases from V and 5 from J, leaving 14 bases between them. The CDR3 contains 16 residues. The CDR3 protein is CAISERAGVDNSPLHF. The CDR3 bases are TGTGCCATCAGTGAAAGGGCAGGGGTAGATAATTCACCCCTCCACTTT.